This T cell receptor beta chain was identified during a study of shared clonotypes between healthy human individuals. Study findings and constraints: Represented genetic and exposure-history diversity was restricted by having few donors. Generation of non-shared clonotypes was less probable than generation of clonotypes shared by all four donors. Estimated richness values were generally larger in naive subsets than in memory subsets.

The CDR3 consists of 16 residues. Germline values: CDR1 MNHEY, CDR2 SVGAGI. Germline trimming cut 0 bases from V and 4 bases from J; bases unmatched to any gene: 6. Here immunoSEQ multiplex PCR was the method, and the copy in TCRdb shows in-frame clones only, minus some. Among more than 550,000 clones listed, roughly nine tenths were seen once. Of note for this clone: Its antigen is currently unknown.

CD8 cells classed as naive were CD45RO-negative and positively selected for CCR7, excluding terminally differentiated effector memory CD45RA+ cells. The receptor's source is a man in his thirties or forties in good health. Sequenced material: naive CD8+ T cells sorted from blood. The V gene is TRBV6-5, the J gene TRBJ2-1; TRBD2 matches at 7 bases. As DNA, the CDR3 is TGTGCCAGCAGTTACTCGGGCGGGAGTTTATACAATGAGCAGTTCTTC. It specifies CASSYSGGSLYNEQFF.